These 28 T cell receptor beta chains were all obtained from the same sample, sequenced in a study of blood T cell repertoires in COVID-19. Profiling relied on immunoSEQ multiplex PCR, and the TCRdb table lists in-frame clones only, not all of them. The sample consists of hundreds of thousands of clones, around 90% of them appearing once. Source material: peripheral blood. The origin of the receptors is a man aged 55-75 years with COVID-19, enrolled during active disease.

The chain uses TRBV9 and TRBJ2-3, with 8 bases identical to TRBD1. CDR3 size: 17 residues. After removal of 3 bases from V and 2 bases from J, the junction contained 11 bases not matched to a gene. Germline V gene data show CDR1 as SGDLS and CDR2 as YYNGEE. The CDR3 region has the DNA TGTGCCAGCAGCGACAGACAGGGGTTAACCCCCACAGATACGCAGTATTTT. Translating gives CASSDRQGLTPTDTQYF.

The sample holds one count of this clone. This CDR3 reads CASRDTNQPQHF. As DNA, the CDR3 is TGTGCCAGCCGGGACACCAATCAGCCCCAGCATTTT. This chain joins TRBV2 and TRBJ1-5; weak D call: TRBD1 (6 bases). CDR1 is SNHLY, CDR2 FYNNEI, per germline. The V gene lost 8 bases and the J gene lost 3 bases, with 8 bases spanning the gap. The CDR3 spans 12 residues.

The chain recombines TRBV6-1 with TRBJ1-2, with D possibly being TRBD1 (5 bases). The CDR3 is made up of 15 amino acids. Trimming took 0 bases from V and 2 from J, leaving 10 bases between them. In germline, CDR1 is MNHNS, CDR2 SASEGT. CDR3 sequence (DNA): TGTGCCAGCAGTGAAGCGGCTACAGGAAACTATGGCTACACCTTC. Translated: CASSEAATGNYGYTF.

In DNA form, the CDR3 reads TGTGCCAGCTCACCCGACAGAGATCAGCCCCAGCATTTT. Protein product: CASSPDRDQPQHF. V gene TRBV18 combines with J gene TRBJ1-5; possible D gene TRBD1, 5 bases. Per the germline V gene, CDR1 is KGHSH and CDR2 is LQKENI. V lost 3 bases and J 5 bases, leaving 8 bases between the germline ends. This CDR3 is 13 amino acids long.

This chain connects TRBV18 to TRBJ1-4, with D hard to call. Trimming removed 1 base at V and 6 bases at J, with 12 bases between. The CDR3 length is 15 residues. The germline CDR1 and CDR2 sequences are KGHSH and LQKENI. The CDR3 here is CASSPLWQNDEKLFF. CDR3 coding DNA: TGTGCCAGCTCACCACTCTGGCAGAACGATGAAAAACTGTTTTTT.

This chain connects TRBV6-5 to TRBJ2-2; TRBD1 aligns across 7 bases. Germline CDR1 is MNHEY and CDR2 is SVGAGI. Trimming cost V 6 bases and J 8 bases; bases outside gene matches: 3. The CDR3 has 12 residues. The CDR3 region is CASRSQGGELFF. The CDR3 DNA sequence: TGTGCCAGCAGATCACAGGGGGGGGAGCTGTTTTTT.

The chain has TRBV9 and TRBJ2-2; weak D call: TRBD2 (6 bases). V was clipped by 4 bases and J by 6 bases, with 13 bases between them. CDR1 and CDR2 (germline): SGDLS, YYNGEE. This CDR3 contains 14 residues. In DNA, the CDR3 is TGTGCCAGCAGCCCCCGGGAGTGGGCCGGGGAGCTGTTTTTT. Translation gives CASSPREWAGELFF.

Details on this clone: This specimen includes other DNA sequences encoding the same CDR3. The chain is built from TRBV3-1 (or the pseudogene TRBV3-2) and TRBJ2-7; D not certain. The ends were cut back, 2 bases at V and 1 base at J, with 3 bases in the middle. The CDR3 length is 12 residues. CDR1 and CDR2 (germline): LGHDT, YNNKEL (reference sequence). CDR3 bases: TGTGCCAGCAGCCAATCATCCTACGAGCAGTACTTC. It yields the protein CASSQSSYEQYF.

The V and J genes are TRBV3-1 (or the pseudogene TRBV3-2) and TRBJ2-7; 10 bases agree with TRBD2. Germline CDR1 and CDR2: LGHDT and YNNKEL (reference sequence). V was pared by 7 bases and J by 7 bases, with 7 bases of the junction left unmatched. The CDR3 is 13 amino acids. DNA of the CDR3: TGTGCCAGCAACCTAGCGGGAGTGGGGGAGCAGTACTTC. Its translation is CASNLAGVGEQYF.

J is TRBJ2-3 and V is TRBV10-3; 9 bases are a match to TRBD2. The trim removed 3 bases at V and 1 base at J, leaving 11 bases unmatched. This CDR3 region has 18 residues. Germline assignment: CDR1 ENHRY and CDR2 SYGVKD. The CDR3, as DNA: TGTGCCATCAGTGAAAATCTCGGTGCTAGCGGGGGCACAGATACGCAGTATTTT. Amino acids: CAISENLGASGGTDTQYF.

This chain links TRBV28 with TRBJ1-5, with TRBD1 as a possible D gene (5 bases). V lost 2 bases, J lost 6 bases, and 11 bases lay in between. The CDR3 is 14 amino acids. CDR1 and CDR2 from the germline V gene are MDHEN and SYDVKM. CDR3 sequence reads: CASSLGGGGQPQHF. In DNA, the CDR3 is TGTGCCAGCAGTTTAGGGGGAGGAGGTCAGCCCCAGCATTTT.

This clone was observed a handful of times. V and J are TRBV11-2 and TRBJ2-2; 8 bases are shared with TRBD2. Germline trimming cut 4 bases from V and 2 bases from J; bases unmatched to any gene: 0. The CDR3 covers 14 residues. Germline V gene lookup returns CDR1 SGHAT and CDR2 FQNNGV. CDR3: CASSWTSNTGELFF. The CDR3 region has the DNA TGTGCCAGCAGCTGGACTAGCAACACCGGGGAGCTGTTTTTT.

V and J are TRBV19 and TRBJ1-5, with 12 bases fitting TRBD1. V gave up 4 bases and J gave up 2 bases; unmatched junction bases: 3. In germline, CDR1 is LNHDA, CDR2 SQIVND (reference sequence). The CDR3 is made up of 16 amino acids. CDR3 DNA sequence: TGTGCCAGTAGTAAGGGACAGGGGGCAGGCAATCAGCCCCAGCATTTT. The encoded protein is CASSKGQGAGNQPQHF. The full variable domain, in which reference TRBV19 and TRBJ1-5 provide the parts outside the CDR3, is DGGITQSPKYLFRKEGQNVTLSCEQNLNHDAMYWYRQDPGQGLRLIYYSQIVNDFQKGDIAEGYSVSREKKESFPLTVTSAQKNPTAFYLCASSKGQGAGNQPQHFGDGTRLSIL.

The V and J genes are TRBV3-1 (or the pseudogene TRBV3-2) and TRBJ2-1; the match to TRBD1 covers 10 bases. J lost 12 bases, V lost 2 bases, and 4 bases had no gene match. This CDR3 has 13 residues. Germline CDR1 reads LGHDT; CDR2 reads YNNKEL (reference sequence). For the CDR3, the DNA is TGTGCCAGCAGCCAATCACGGGACAGGGGGCAGTTCTTC. Encoded protein: CASSQSRDRGQFF.

The chain employs TRBV11-2 and TRBJ2-5; TRBD2 agrees at 11 bases. V gave up 1 base and J gave up 3 bases; unmatched junction bases: 4. Per the germline V gene, CDR1 is SGHAT and CDR2 is FQNNGV. The CDR3 covers 16 residues. This CDR3 reads CASSLGTSGREETQYF. CDR3 nucleotides: TGTGCCAGCAGCTTAGGTACTAGCGGGAGAGAAGAGACCCAGTACTTC.

This chain uses TRBV11-2 with TRBJ1-2; TRBD1 matches 7 bases. CDR1 is SGHAT and CDR2 is FQNNGV in the germline V gene. This CDR3 spans 14 amino acids. Trimming cost V 5 bases and J 8 bases; bases outside gene matches: 11. The CDR3 is CASSAMQGERGYTF. Written as DNA, the CDR3 is TGTGCCAGCAGCGCGATGCAGGGGGAGAGGGGCTACACCTTC.

With regard to this clone: The junction does not match germline at one end; this may be a read error. This chain joins TRBV6-5 and TRBJ2-5; a weak D match, TRBD1 (6 bases). The CDR3 loop spans 11 amino acids. Germline V gene lookup returns CDR1 MNHEY and CDR2 SVGAGI. Here the CDR3 reads CASQGQGTQYF. DNA of the CDR3: TGTGCCAGCCAGGGACAAGGGACCCAGTACTTC.

The chain carries TRBV4-1 and TRBJ1-6, with TRBD1 as a possible D gene (5 bases). Germline CDR1 is MGHRA and CDR2 is YSYEKL. V was clipped by 6 bases and J by 7 bases, with 10 bases between them. The CDR3 covers 13 residues. The DNA for the CDR3 is TGCGCCAGCAGGGACACCGCGAATTCACCCCTCCACTTT. The encoded protein is CASRDTANSPLHF.

This chain links TRBV2 with TRBJ1-2; 8 nucleotides line up with TRBD1. The CDR3 is 14 amino acids. Germline-derived CDR1 and CDR2 are SNHLY and FYNNEI. The V and J ends lost 3 bases and 4 bases, in that order; junction bases with no gene match: 4. As DNA, the CDR3 is TGTGCCAGCAGTGATCTTGGGACAGGCTATGGCTACACCTTC. This gives the protein CASSDLGTGYGYTF. Full variable domain (outside the CDR3, taken from reference TRBV2 and TRBJ1-2): EPEVTQTPSHQVTQMGQEVILRCVPISNHLYFYWYRQILGQKVEFLVSFYNNEISEKSEIFDDQFSVERPDGSNFTLKIRSTKLEDSAMYFCASSDLGTGYGYTFGSGTRLTVV.

CDR3 loop: CATSGYSNQPQHF. CDR3 DNA: TGTGCCACCAGTGGTTATAGCAATCAGCCCCAGCATTTT. This rearrangement joins TRBV24-1 to TRBJ1-5; D is unclear. The CDR3 has 13 residues. The V gene's germline CDR1 is KGHDR and CDR2 SFDVKD. Trimming pared 5 bases from V and 0 bases from J, leaving 4 bases between.

The chain uses TRBV2 and TRBJ1-6, with D possibly being TRBD1 (5 bases). This CDR3 contains 13 residues. V gave up 7 bases and J gave up 7 bases, with 11 bases separating them. CDR1 is SNHLY, CDR2 FYNNEI, per germline. The DNA of the CDR3 is TGTGCCAGCAAAAGGGGAGGGAATTCACCCCTCCACTTT. It translates to CASKRGGNSPLHF.

V is TRBV5-1 and J is TRBJ2-2; D not certain. Germline loops: CDR1 SGHRS, CDR2 YFSETQ. The CDR3 covers 17 residues. Trimming shortened V by 4 bases and J by 0 bases, and 16 bases separated the two germline ends. The CDR3 bases are TGCGCCAGCAGCAAGATCCCCCACGGAGCGAACACCGGGGAGCTGTTTTTT. Amino acid sequence: CASSKIPHGANTGELFF.

The chain joins TRBV10-1 to TRBJ2-3; D remains unclear. The CDR3 is made up of 12 amino acids. Germline CDR1 is WNHNN and CDR2 is SYGVQD (reference sequence). Trimming took 3 bases from V and 3 from J, leaving 4 bases between them. The CDR3 DNA is TGCGCCAGCAGTGAACGGACAGATACGCAGTATTTT. It translates to CASSERTDTQYF.

The chain couples TRBV24-1 to TRBJ2-1, with 7 bases identical to TRBD1. The CDR3 covers 15 residues. Looked up from germline, CDR1 is KGHDR and CDR2 is SFDVKD. Trimming removed 1 base from V and 7 bases from J; junction bases left unmatched: 6. The CDR3 is CATSDFRGLSNEQFF. CDR3 sequence (DNA): TGTGCCACCAGTGATTTCAGGGGGTTAAGTAATGAGCAGTTCTTC.

J is TRBJ1-1 and V is TRBV19; TRBD1 aligns across 7 bases. CDR3 length equals 14 residues. The V gene end was trimmed by 6 bases and the J gene end by 5 bases; junction bases not matched to a gene: 9. Per germline, CDR1 LNHDA and CDR2 SQIVND (reference sequence). The CDR3 coding sequence is TGTGCCAGTAGGGAGACAGGGTATGGGACTGAAGCTTTCTTT. This sequence encodes CASRETGYGTEAFF.

The chain has TRBV19 and TRBJ1-5; tentatively, D is TRBD1 (6 bases). The germline CDR1 and CDR2 sequences are LNHDA and SQIVND (reference sequence). Trimming cost V 7 bases and J 7 bases, with 23 bases left between them. This CDR3 region has 16 residues. As DNA, the CDR3 is TGTGCCAGTATGGAGGCAGGGGTCGGATTCGGACAGCCCCAGCATTTT. Translating it yields CASMEAGVGFGQPQHF.

Here the CDR3 reads CASSSKQGANNEQFF. In nucleotides, the CDR3 is TGTGCCAGCAGCTCGAAACAGGGGGCAAACAATGAGCAGTTCTTC. The chain employs TRBV5-4 and TRBJ2-1, with TRBD1 matching over 9 bases. The ends lost 3 bases at V and 5 bases at J; junction bases unmatched: 6. The V gene's germline CDR1 is SGHNT and CDR2 YYREEE (reference sequence). The CDR3 has 15 residues.

The rearrangement links TRBV7-3 to TRBJ2-1; TRBD2 is a possible D gene (6 bases). The germline V and J ends were trimmed by 5 bases and 12 bases, with 14 bases remaining between them. The CDR3 spans 12 residues. Germline CDR1 and CDR2: SGHTA and FQGTGA. The CDR3 protein is CASSQDLGGQFF. DNA for the CDR3: TGTGCCAGCAGCCAAGACCTGGGAGGGCAGTTCTTC.